The T cell receptor (beta chain) under discussion was sequenced for a study of neoadjuvant anti-PD-1 for oral cavity cancer. In the study overall: Before surgery, most patients got three to four biweekly 3 mg/kg nivolumab doses.

Time point of the sample: after neoadjuvant nivolumab, at surgical resection. Here immunoSEQ multiplex PCR was the method, and the copy in TCRdb shows in-frame clones only, minus some. The sample comprises 65,000 to 70,000 clones, around 85% of which are singletons, and around 2.7% rests with the top ten. The trim removed 4 bases at V and 4 bases at J, leaving 9 bases unmatched. This CDR3 is 15 amino acids long. Per the germline V gene, CDR1 is SQVTM and CDR2 is ANQGSEA. The origin of this receptor is a person aged 40-85 years with oral cavity squamous cell carcinoma. The V and J genes are TRBV29-1 and TRBJ2-7, with TRBD1 matching 11 bases. The input for sequencing was PBMCs, taken after nivolumab (anti-PD-1) treatment. CDR3 nucleotide sequence: TGCAGCGTTGTATATGCCGGACAGGGGGCTTACGAGCAGTACTTC. This gives the protein CSVVYAGQGAYEQYF.